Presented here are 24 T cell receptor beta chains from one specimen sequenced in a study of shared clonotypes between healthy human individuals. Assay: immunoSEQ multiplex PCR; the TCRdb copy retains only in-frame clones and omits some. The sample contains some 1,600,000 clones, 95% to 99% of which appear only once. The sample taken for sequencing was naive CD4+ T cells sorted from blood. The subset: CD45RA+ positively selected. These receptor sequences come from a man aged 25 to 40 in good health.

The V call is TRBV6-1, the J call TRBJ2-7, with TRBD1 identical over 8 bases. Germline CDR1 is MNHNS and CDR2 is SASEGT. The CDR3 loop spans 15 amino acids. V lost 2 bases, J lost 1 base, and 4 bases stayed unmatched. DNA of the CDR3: TGTGCCAGCAGTGAACGGTGGACAGGGTCCTACGAGCAGTACTTC. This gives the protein CASSERWTGSYEQYF.

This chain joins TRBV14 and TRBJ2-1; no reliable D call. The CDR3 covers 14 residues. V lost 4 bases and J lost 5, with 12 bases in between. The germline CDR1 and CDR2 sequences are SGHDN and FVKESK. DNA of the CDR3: TGTGCCAGCAGCCGGAAGTTAGAAAACAATGAGCAGTTCTTC. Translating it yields CASSRKLENNEQFF.

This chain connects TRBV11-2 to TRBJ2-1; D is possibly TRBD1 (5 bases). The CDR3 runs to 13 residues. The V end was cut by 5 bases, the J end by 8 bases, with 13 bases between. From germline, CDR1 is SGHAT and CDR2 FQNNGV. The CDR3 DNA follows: TGTGCCAGCAGCGGAAGCAGGGCCCATGAGCAGTTCTTC. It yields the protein CASSGSRAHEQFF. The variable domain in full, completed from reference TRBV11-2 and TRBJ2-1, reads EAGVAQSPRYKIIEKRQSVAFWCNPISGHATLYWYQQILGQGPKLLIQFQNNGVVDDSQLPKDRFSAERLKGVDSTLKIQPAKLEDSAVYLCASSGSRAHEQFFGPGTRLTVL.

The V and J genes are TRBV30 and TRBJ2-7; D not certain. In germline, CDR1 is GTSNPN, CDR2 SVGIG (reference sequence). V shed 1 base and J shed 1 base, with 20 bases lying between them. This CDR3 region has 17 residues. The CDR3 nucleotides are TGTGCCTGGAGTGGGCCTTTCCCTGGTCCCTCTTCCTACGAGCAGTACTTC. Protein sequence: CAWSGPFPGPSSYEQYF. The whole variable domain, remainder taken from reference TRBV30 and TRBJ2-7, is SQTIHQWPATLVQPVGSPLSLECTVEGTSNPNLYWYRQAAGRGLQLLFYSVGIGQISSEVPQNLSASRPQDRQFILSSKKLLLSDSGFYLCAWSGPFPGPSSYEQYFGPGTRLTVT.

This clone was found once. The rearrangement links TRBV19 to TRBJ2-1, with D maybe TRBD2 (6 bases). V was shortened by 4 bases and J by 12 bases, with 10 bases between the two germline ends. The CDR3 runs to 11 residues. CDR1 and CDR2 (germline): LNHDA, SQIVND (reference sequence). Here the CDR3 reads CASSSGIRQFF. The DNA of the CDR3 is TGTGCCAGTAGTAGCGGGATACGGCAGTTCTTC. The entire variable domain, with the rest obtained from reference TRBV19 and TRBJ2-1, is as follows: DGGITQSPKYLFRKEGQNVTLSCEQNLNHDAMYWYRQDPGQGLRLIYYSQIVNDFQKGDIAEGYSVSREKKESFPLTVTSAQKNPTAFYLCASSSGIRQFFGPGTRLTVL.

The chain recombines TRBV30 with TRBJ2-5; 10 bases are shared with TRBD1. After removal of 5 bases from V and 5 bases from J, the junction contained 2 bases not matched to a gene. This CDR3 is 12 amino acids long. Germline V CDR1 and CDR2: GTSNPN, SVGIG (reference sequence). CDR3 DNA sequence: TGTGCCTGGGGGACAGGGGTGGAGACCCAGTACTTC. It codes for CAWGTGVETQYF.

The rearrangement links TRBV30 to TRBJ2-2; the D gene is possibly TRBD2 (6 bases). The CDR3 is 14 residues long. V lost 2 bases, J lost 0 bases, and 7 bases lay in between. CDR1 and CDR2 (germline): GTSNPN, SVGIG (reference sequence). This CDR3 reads CAWSTGANTGELFF. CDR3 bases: TGTGCCTGGAGTACGGGGGCGAACACCGGGGAGCTGTTTTTT.

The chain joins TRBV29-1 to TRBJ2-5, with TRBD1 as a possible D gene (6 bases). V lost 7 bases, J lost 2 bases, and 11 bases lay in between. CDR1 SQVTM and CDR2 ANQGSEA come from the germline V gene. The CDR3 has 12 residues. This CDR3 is CSATGTQETQYF. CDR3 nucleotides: TGCAGCGCCACCGGGACACAAGAGACCCAGTACTTC.

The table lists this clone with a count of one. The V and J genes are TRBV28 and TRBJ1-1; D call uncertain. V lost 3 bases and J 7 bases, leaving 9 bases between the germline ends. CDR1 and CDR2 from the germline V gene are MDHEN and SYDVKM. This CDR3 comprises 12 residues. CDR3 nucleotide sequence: TGTGCCAGCAGTTTGTACAGCCGTGAAGCTTTCTTT. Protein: CASSLYSREAFF.

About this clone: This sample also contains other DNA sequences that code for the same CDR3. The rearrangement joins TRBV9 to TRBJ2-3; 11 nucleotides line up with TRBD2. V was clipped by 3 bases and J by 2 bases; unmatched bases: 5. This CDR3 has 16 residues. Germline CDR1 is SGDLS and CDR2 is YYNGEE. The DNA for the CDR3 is TGTGCCAGCAGCGCCGGGACTAGCGGTTACACAGATACGCAGTATTTT. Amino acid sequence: CASSAGTSGYTDTQYF.

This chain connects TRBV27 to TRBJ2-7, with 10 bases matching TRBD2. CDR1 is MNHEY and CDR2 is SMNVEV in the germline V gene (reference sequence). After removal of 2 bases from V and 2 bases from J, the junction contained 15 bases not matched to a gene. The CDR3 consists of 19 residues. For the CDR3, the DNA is TGTGCCAGCAGTTTAACCCCACCGCGAGCGGGAGGGCCCCCCTACGAGCAGTACTTC. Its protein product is CASSLTPPRAGGPPYEQYF.

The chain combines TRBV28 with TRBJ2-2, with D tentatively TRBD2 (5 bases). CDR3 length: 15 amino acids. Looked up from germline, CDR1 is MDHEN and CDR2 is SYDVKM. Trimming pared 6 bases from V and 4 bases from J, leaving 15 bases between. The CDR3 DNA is TGTGCCAGCAGCCCGAGGACTCCCCCCACCGGGGAGCTGTTTTTT. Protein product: CASSPRTPPTGELFF. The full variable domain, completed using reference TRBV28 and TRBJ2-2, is DVKVTQSSRYLVKRTGEKVFLECVQDMDHENMFWYRQDPGLGLRLIYFSYDVKMKEKGDIPEGYSVSREKKERFSLILESASTNQTSMYLCASSPRTPPTGELFFGEGSRLTVL.

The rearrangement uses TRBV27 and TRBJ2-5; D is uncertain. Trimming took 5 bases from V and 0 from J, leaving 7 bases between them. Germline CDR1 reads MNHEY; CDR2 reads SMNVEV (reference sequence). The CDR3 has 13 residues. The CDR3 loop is CASSRAYQETQYF. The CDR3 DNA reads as TGTGCCAGCAGTCGGGCGTACCAAGAGACCCAGTACTTC.

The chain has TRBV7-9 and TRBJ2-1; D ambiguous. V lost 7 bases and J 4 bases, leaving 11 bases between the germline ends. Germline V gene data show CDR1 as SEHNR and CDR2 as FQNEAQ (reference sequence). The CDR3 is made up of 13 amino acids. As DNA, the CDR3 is TGTGCCAGCAAAGCGAAAACTTACAATGAGCAGTTCTTC. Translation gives CASKAKTYNEQFF. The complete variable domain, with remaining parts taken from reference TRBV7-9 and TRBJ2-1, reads DTGVSQNPRHKITKRGQNVTFRCDPISEHNRLYWYRQTLGQGPEFLTYFQNEAQLEKSRLLSDRFSAERPKGSFSTLEIQRTEQGDSAMYLCASKAKTYNEQFFGPGTRLTVL.

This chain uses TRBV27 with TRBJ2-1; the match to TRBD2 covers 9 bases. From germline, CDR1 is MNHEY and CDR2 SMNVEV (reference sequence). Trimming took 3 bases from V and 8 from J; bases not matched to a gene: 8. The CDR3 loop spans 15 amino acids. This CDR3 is CASSFLGREGHEQFF. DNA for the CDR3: TGTGCCAGCAGTTTTCTAGGGCGGGAGGGGCATGAGCAGTTCTTC.

The CDR3 here is CASSLSNIQYF. CDR3 nucleotides: TGTGCCAGTAGTCTTTCAAACATTCAGTACTTC. This sequence joins TRBV19 and TRBJ2-4, with D hard to call. The CDR3 has 11 amino acids. Germline V gene lookup returns CDR1 LNHDA and CDR2 SQIVND (reference sequence). The V end was cut by 5 bases, the J end by 6 bases, with 5 bases between.

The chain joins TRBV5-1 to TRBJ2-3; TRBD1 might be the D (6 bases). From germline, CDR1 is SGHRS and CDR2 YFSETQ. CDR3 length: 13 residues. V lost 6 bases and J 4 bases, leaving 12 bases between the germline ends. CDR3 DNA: TGCGCCAGCACAAGAGAGGGGGCAGATACGCAGTATTTT. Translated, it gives CASTREGADTQYF.

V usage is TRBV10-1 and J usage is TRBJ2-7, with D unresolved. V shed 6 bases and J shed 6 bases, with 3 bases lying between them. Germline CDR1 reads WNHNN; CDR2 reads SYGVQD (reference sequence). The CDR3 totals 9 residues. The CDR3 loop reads CASRPEQYF. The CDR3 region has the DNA TGCGCCAGCAGGCCCGAGCAGTACTTC.

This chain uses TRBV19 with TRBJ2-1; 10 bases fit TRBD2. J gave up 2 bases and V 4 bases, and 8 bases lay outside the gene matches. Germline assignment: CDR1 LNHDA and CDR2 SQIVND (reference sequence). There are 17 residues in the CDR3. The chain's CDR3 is CASSTYSGRGPYNEQFF. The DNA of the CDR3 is TGTGCCAGTAGTACCTACAGCGGGAGGGGCCCCTACAATGAGCAGTTCTTC.

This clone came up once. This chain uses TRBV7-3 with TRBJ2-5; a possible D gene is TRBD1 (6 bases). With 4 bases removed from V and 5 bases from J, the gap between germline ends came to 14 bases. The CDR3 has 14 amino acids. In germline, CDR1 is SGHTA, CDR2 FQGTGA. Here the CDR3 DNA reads TGTGCCAGCAGCTCAACCGGGACACCGGAGACCCAGTACTTC. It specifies CASSSTGTPETQYF.

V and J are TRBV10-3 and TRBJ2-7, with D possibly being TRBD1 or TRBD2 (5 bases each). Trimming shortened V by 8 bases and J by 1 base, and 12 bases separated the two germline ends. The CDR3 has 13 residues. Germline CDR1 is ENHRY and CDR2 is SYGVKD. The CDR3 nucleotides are TGTGCCATCGGGGGTACTCAGTCCTACGAGCAGTACTTC. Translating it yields CAIGGTQSYEQYF.

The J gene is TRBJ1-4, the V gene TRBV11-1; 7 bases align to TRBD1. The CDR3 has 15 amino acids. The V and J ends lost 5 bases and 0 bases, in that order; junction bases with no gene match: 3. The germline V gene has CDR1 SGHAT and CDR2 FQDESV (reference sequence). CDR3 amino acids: CASSLGQTTNEKLFF. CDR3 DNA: TGTGCCAGCAGCCTGGGACAGACAACTAATGAAAAACTGTTTTTT.

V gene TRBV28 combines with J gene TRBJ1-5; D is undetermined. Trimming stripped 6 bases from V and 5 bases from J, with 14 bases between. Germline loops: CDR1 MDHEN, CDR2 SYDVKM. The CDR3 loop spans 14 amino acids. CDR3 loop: CASRPNTRYQPQHF. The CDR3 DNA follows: TGTGCCAGCAGGCCAAATACACGGTATCAGCCCCAGCATTTT.

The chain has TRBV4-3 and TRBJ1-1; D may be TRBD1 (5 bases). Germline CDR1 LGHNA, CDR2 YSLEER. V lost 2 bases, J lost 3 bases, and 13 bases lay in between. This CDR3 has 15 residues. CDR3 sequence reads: CASSQFFGGDTEAFF. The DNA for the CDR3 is TGCGCCAGCAGCCAATTTTTCGGGGGGGACACTGAAGCTTTCTTT.